The TCR beta chain under discussion was sequenced for a study of cytomegalovirus exposure and HLA in healthy donors (dated by TCRdb to between 2016 and 2019). Notes on the research overall: According to an earlier analysis of around 600 of the donors, about 179 million T cells yielded over 90 million unique TCR beta sequences and less than 300 Gb of sequence data. An early release that covered about 600 HLA-typed donors contained approximately 300 gigabases of sequencing data and around 80 million unique TCR sequences. The genetic ancestry cluster associated with self-reported Caucasian donors included about four fifths of the roughly 400 genotyped donors. The aim of the study was to test whether cataloging public T cell receptors could identify signatures of past pathogen exposure. The study profiled the T cell repertoires of under 850 subjects by immunosequencing and related them to cytomegalovirus serostatus. Along with the approximately 650-subject first cohort, a separate validation cohort of roughly 110 different subjects was used. The study combined high-throughput TCR immunosequencing, statistical association of individual TCRs with disease status, and machine learning to predict cytomegalovirus infection status. A later analysis re-analyzed previously published TCR beta repertoires from 666 donors and added high-resolution HLA genotyping to study TCR occurrence patterns. Rather than using new phenotypic data, the later analysis identified candidate immune exposures from TCR beta sequences and from how often those sequences occurred across donors. To decide whether each TCR beta V gene segment behaved as functional or pseudogenic, an earlier analysis of fewer than 750 of the donors relied on high-throughput TCR beta sequencing. Donor age, sex, ethnicity and CMV serostatus were compiled alongside the repertoire data. Genome-wide SNP genotypes for about three fifths of the 666 donors were used in a later genetic analysis, which treated that subset as a discovery cohort. Every discovery cohort repertoire had been produced on one sequencing platform. Both class I and class II loci were covered by HLA typing, at four-digit resolution. Typing coverage differed by locus: A, B, C, DRB1 and DQB1 were typed in about 629-640 donors, DQA1 in approximately 520, DPA1 in 600 to 610, and DPB1 in just under 490. Because of strong linkage in the cohort, roughly five DR-DQ haplotypes were treated as single units for association and clustering. Among roughly 400 genotyped donors of the cohort, an average of approximately 240,000 unique TCR beta nucleotide sequences was sequenced per donor, of which about 19% were non-productive. Overall study outcomes, separate from this receptor: The authors suggested that the approach could potentially be generalized to other disease states and immunological phenotypes. In an earlier analysis of 587 of the donors, most TCR beta V segments were observed in productive rearrangements about 90% or about 30% of the time, broadly matching IMGT annotations. The classifier was reported to diagnose cytomegalovirus status with high specificity and sensitivity in both the original and validation cohorts. A later analysis found that TCR association rates varied across HLA loci, with DRB1 alleles showing the most associated TCRs and HLA-C alleles the fewest. In a later genetic analysis, fewer N-insertions in productive TCRs were reported among donors in an Asian-associated ancestry cluster than the roughly 640-donor mean. Assigning TCR associations to individual alleles was difficult when HLA alleles, especially DR and DQ, strongly co-occurred. Over 15 rarely observed V segments, including chromosome 9 orphons, were excluded from the earlier analysis of 550 to 700 of the donors because counts were too low. Presence/absence analyses assumed roughly uniform sequencing depth across donors, an assumption that may not hold. A later analysis associated 17,000 or so TCR beta sequences with specific HLA alleles at a false discovery rate of 0.05. A total of 150 or so TCR beta chains were listed by the study as associated with cytomegalovirus. A further reported finding was that TCR beta sequences accurately predicted the HLA-A and HLA-B alleles for most subjects in the first cohort. In vitro tests confirmed that three of the cytomegalovirus-associated TCR beta chains recognize cytomegalovirus antigens. A cluster of highly shared sequence variants was judged likely to represent a technical artifact of the sequencing pipeline. V-gene and J-gene trimming of TCR beta chains was associated with a missense DCLRE1C variant in a later genetic analysis, and the association was replicated in an independent cohort. Because HLA typing was missing for some donors at each locus, association tests included only the typed subset. In a later analysis, HLA-associated TCR beta chains showed more clonal expansion and lower generation probabilities than non-associated chains that were equally common. Linkage disequilibrium might explain the correlated functional status among segregating V segments, but an unknown experimental factor could not be ruled out. In a later analysis, several top co-occurrence clusters were reported to appear linked to parvovirus B19, influenza, CMV and Epstein-Barr virus. Most TCR sequences were observed very rarely across donors, whereas some public TCRs were present in many individuals. Immune exposure information for the cohort was limited to CMV serostatus. A later analysis found that most CMV-associated TCR beta chains appeared HLA-restricted, with HLA associations seemingly driven largely by CMV exposure. The cohort was sequenced for TCR beta chains only, and without alpha or paired-chain data the features that could be detected were limited.

The cohort comprised under 700 healthy bone marrow donors. Cohort members were all nominally healthy when sampled, although unrecorded immune exposures were likely present. The donor tested CMV seropositive and was one of the 289 seropositive cohort members. A peripheral blood sample was provided by each donor, and peripheral blood mononuclear cells were used for TCR beta sequencing. The Qiagen DNeasy Blood Extraction Kit was used to extract genomic DNA from the blood cell samples. To prepare the library, the immunoSEQ multiplex PCR assay was applied. A mixture of 60 forward primers for TCR Vbeta segments and 13 reverse primers for TCR Jbeta segments was used in the multiplex PCR. A multiplex PCR assay on genomic DNA amplified the CDR3 region of rearranged TCR beta genes. The amplified TCR beta libraries were sequenced on the Illumina HiSeq System as 87-base-pair reads. In the paper's pipeline: A later analysis tallied approximately 87 million unique TCR beta chains across the 700 or so repertoires, and around 9.9 million of those chains were shared by two or more donors. Raw reads were error-corrected and collapsed into unique sequences by a nearest-neighbor algorithm in which closely related sequences were merged to remove PCR and sequencing errors. CDR3 sequences were aligned to IMGT reference sequences to assign V, D and J gene segments. Each retained sequence needed at least a six-nucleotide match to both a V gene segment and a J gene segment. Rearrangements were classified as productive when the CDR3 lacked stop codons and remained in frame with V and J, and all other rearrangements were classified as non-productive. Following IMGT convention, CDR3 was defined as the stretch from the second conserved V-encoded cysteine to the conserved J-encoded phenylalanine. The earlier analysis of about 590 of the donors excluded sequences that lacked an unambiguous match to a single V gene segment. In an earlier analysis of 587 of the donors, V segments were called functional above 56.7% productive rearrangements and were called segregating when the between-donor standard deviation exceeded 5%. A statistical classification framework was developed to diagnose cytomegalovirus status using the catalog of TCR beta chain sequences. In a later analysis, V and J genes were assigned by comparing TCR nucleotide sequences against IMGT/GENE-DB human TR gene sequences. In a later analysis, CDR3 sequences and most-parsimonious VDJ recombination scenarios were assigned using the TCRdist pipeline. A later analysis defined each TCR beta chain by its CDR3 amino acid sequence plus V-gene family, and excluded reads lacking a unique V-gene family. To address suspected cross-contamination and a sequencing artifact, a later analysis removed approximately 600 highly shared, low-generation-probability nucleotide sequences. For each public chain, a later analysis derived a clonal expansion index from normalized ranks of inferred template counts within each repertoire. Generation probabilities in a later analysis came from a VDJ recombination model fitted to out-of-frame rearrangements, and those results were checked against IGoR. A later analysis scored TCR-TCR, TCR-HLA and TCR-CMV co-occurrence with hypergeometric tests, applying a repertoire-size bias correction to TCR pairs. A later analysis estimated false discovery rates by permuting HLA or CMV assignments 20 times. A later analysis grouped co-occurring TCRs with DBSCAN, adding TCRdist sequence similarity when clustering within HLA-allele-positive subsets. Co-occurrence clustering excluded repertoires with fewer than 30,000 or more than 120,000 public chains, plus five with anomalous nucleotide sharing. TCRdb took over this immuneACCESS table, retaining in-frame rearrangements with V and J assigned. Such tables are incomplete; in checked studies, under half of the missing clones stem from an unresolved V gene, and the remainder is unexplained. Clonal size and the V and J genes are those of that table, whereas D and trimming came from the DNA. The table for this sample lists 150,000 to 200,000 clones; about 12% of them were counted only once. 7.8% of the sample rests with the top ten.

This clone was picked up a small number of times. No cognate antigen has been identified for it. Base qualities were left out, and no much larger clone turns up one base away. The specimen was PBMCs. This TCR derives from a man aged 45-65 years in good health and CMV-seropositive.

The CDR3 in this case is CASSALSSGTGQEQYF. The DNA reads TGTGCCAGCAGTGCGCTATCCTCCGGGACAGGGCAGGAGCAGTACTTC. The chain is assembled from TRBV6-1 and TRBJ2-7, and 9 junctional nucleotides match TRBD1. Reading from cysteine to phenylalanine, the CDR3 counts 16 amino acids. Here the CDR3 DNA is all that survives: 48 bases in frame from base 1. Germline trimming: 4 bases from V, 7 bases from J; junction bases outside gene matches: 14. Looking up the germline V gene yields CDR1 MNHNS and CDR2 SASEGT.